One T cell receptor beta chain is described in this entry. Which antigen it targets is not known. No much larger clone is present one base from it, and per-base qualities are unavailable. This entry belongs to a study of blood T cell repertoires in COVID-19 (dated by TCRdb to 2020 to 2022). Regarding the study in general: Samples covering the acute and convalescent phases of COVID-19 were provided by collaborators in the United States, Italy and Spain. The prospective study material was composed of cDNA or gDNA derived from T cells, B-cell-depleted T cells, or PBMCs. The dataset comprised deeply sampled blood TCRbeta repertoires from subjects exposed to, actively infected with, or recovered from COVID-19. The repertoires were released in a freely available public database meant as a resource for research on the immune response to SARS-CoV-2. The samples were drawn from the first 160 participants of the ongoing ImmuneRACE study and from 1,254 subjects provided by 6 global collaborators. The sample metadata nearly always contained a de-identified subject ID, COVID-19 status, age in years and sex. Where HLA class I and class II types were available, the types were taken from metadata supplied by the sample provider, not from assay-based typing.

The collaborating institutions used their own protocols to collect whole blood in K2EDTA tubes. For TCRbeta analysis, collaborators shipped samples in one of three forms: frozen whole blood, isolated PBMCs, or DNA extracted from either of those sample types. The full study reports these points: How much clinical and demographic metadata was included differed by source and by participant, and the metadata was provided uncurated.

Including the terminal cysteine and phenylalanine, the CDR3 comprises 16 residues. CDR3 DNA only is kept here, 48 bases in frame from base 1. From a lookup of the germline V gene, CDR1 and CDR2 are SGHTS and YDEGEE. Trimming removed 4 bases from V and 2 bases from J, leaving 17 bases between the germline ends. TCRbeta CDR3 regions were amplified from genomic DNA by means of the immunoSEQ Assay, a bias-controlled multiplex PCR. As for the authors' bioinformatics: The number of nucleated cells in each sample was estimated from the amplification of reference gene primers within the assay. To quantify the absolute abundance of each unique TCRbeta CDR3 rearrangement, sequence reads were collapsed and filtered. For each sample, productive Simpson clonality was calculated as the square root of Simpson's diversity index across productive rearrangements. TCRdb took this table from immuneACCESS and kept in-frame rearrangements with V and J called. Such tables lack part of the clones; where checked against another copy, unresolved V genes explain under half of the gap, and the rest is unexplained. V, J and clone size derive from that table, while D and trimming were established from the DNA sequence. In this sample the table shows 250,000 to 300,000 clones, around 83% of which occur a single time. In total, the top ten clones hold around 5.4% of the sample.

The clonotype comes from a man at least 80 years old with acute or convalescent COVID-19. Sequencing input: peripheral blood. The chain couples TRBV5-8 to TRBJ2-3; the D gene is possibly TRBD2, with 7 bases matching. The CDR3 protein is CASSNARGAFTDTQYF. The nucleotide sequence reads as follows: TGTGCCAGCAGCAACGCCCGGGGGGCCTTCACAGATACGCAGTATTTT.